This T cell receptor beta chain was profiled in a study of cytotoxic CD8 clonotypes in ibrutinib-treated CLL. Study-level points and caveats: Among the clonotypes, public ones were uncommon and contracted or held stable on treatment. Sustained-remission and progressing patients diverged in sampling times.

Investigators sought sequencing depths of between 1 in 200,000 and 1 in 1 million T cells. Only in-frame clones appear in the TCRdb table, and some are missing; sequencing was by immunoSEQ multiplex PCR. The sample has approximately 24,000 clones; about 78% are singletons. Worth noting for this clone: Its antigen is currently unknown.

The CDR3 is 14 amino acids. The V end lost 1 base, the J end lost 4 bases, and 9 bases lay between the germline ends. Germline V CDR1 and CDR2: LGHNA, YSLEER. Sequencing was performed on PBMCs, taken before ibrutinib treatment. This chain connects TRBV4-3 to TRBJ2-3, with D possibly matching TRBD1 (5 bases). This TCR derives from a human donor with chronic lymphocytic leukemia. The CDR3 DNA reads as TGCGCCAGCAGCCAAGGCACAGGTCCAGATACGCAGTATTTT. It codes for CASSQGTGPDTQYF.